These 28 T cell receptor beta chains were sequenced from one sample in a study of blood T cell repertoires in COVID-19 (dated by TCRdb to between 2020 and 2021). The method behind the library was the immunoSEQ multiplex PCR assay. Entries here come from immuneACCESS through TCRdb and include only in-frame sequences with V and J called. Some clones fail to appear in such tables; in the studies checked, an unresolved V gene covers under half of the shortfall, and the cause of the remainder is unknown. This sample lists more than 20,000 clones; over 70% were detected once. In total, the top ten clones hold around half of the sample. The specimen sequenced was peripheral blood. These receptors all come from a man in his forties or fifties with active or convalescent COVID-19.

CDR3 sequence reads: CASSQEVTGTSGSYEQYF. The CDR3 coding sequence is TGTGCCAGCAGCCAAGAAGTTACCGGGACTAGCGGTTCCTACGAGCAGTACTTC. The gene calls are TRBV4-2 and TRBJ2-7; 11 bases line up with TRBD2. The CDR3 totals 18 residues. Germline CDR1 and CDR2: LGHNA and YNFKEQ. V dropped 0 bases and J dropped 1; count of bases not matched to a gene: 8.

V and J are TRBV30 and TRBJ2-1; tentative D call: TRBD1 (6 bases). Germline CDR1 and CDR2: GTSNPN and SVGIG (reference sequence). The CDR3 is 13 residues long. Trimming removed 8 bases from V and 5 bases from J, with 16 bases in between. The CDR3 bases are TGTGCCCGAGGGGGAACGGCCGACAATGAGCAGTTCTTC. This encodes CARGGTADNEQFF.

The rearrangement uses TRBV6-4 and TRBJ2-3; tentatively, D is TRBD1 (6 bases). Germline V gene data show CDR1 as MRHNA and CDR2 as SNTAGT. This CDR3 is 13 amino acids long. V lost 4 bases and J 4 bases, leaving 9 bases between the germline ends. CDR3 sequence: CASSVAGADTQYF. CDR3 DNA: TGTGCCAGCAGTGTAGCAGGGGCAGATACGCAGTATTTT.

The chain combines TRBV29-1 with TRBJ1-2; 7 bases fit TRBD1. This CDR3 has 13 amino acids. Trimming took 7 bases from V and 4 from J; bases not matched to a gene: 9. Germline CDR1 reads SQVTM; CDR2 reads ANQGSEA. CDR3 residues: CSASQGGGYGYTF. CDR3 sequence (DNA): TGCAGCGCCTCTCAAGGGGGCGGCTATGGCTACACCTTC.

V gene TRBV7-9 combines with J gene TRBJ2-5, with no clear D. Germline CDR1 SEHNR, CDR2 FQNEAQ (reference sequence). V lost 2 bases to trimming and J lost 5 bases, with 3 bases between them. The CDR3 runs 11 residues. The CDR3 DNA sequence: TGTGCCAGCAGCTTATCGGAGACCCAGTACTTC. It yields the protein CASSLSETQYF.

J is TRBJ1-5 and V is TRBV6-6; tentative D call: TRBD1 (6 bases). CDR1 MNHNY and CDR2 SVGAGI come from the germline V gene (reference sequence). The germline V and J ends were trimmed by 5 bases and 6 bases, with 14 bases remaining between them. CDR3 length: 14 residues. CDR3 DNA: TGTGCCAGCAGTAAAAGGGGGGGGTTTCAGCCCCAGCATTTT. It encodes CASSKRGGFQPQHF.

The rearrangement links TRBV4-2 to TRBJ1-5, with D uncertain. This CDR3 contains 13 residues. V shed 1 base and J shed 5 bases, with 6 bases lying between them. CDR1 LGHNA and CDR2 YNFKEQ come from the germline V gene. CDR3 sequence: CASSQVGYQPQHF. In nucleotides, the CDR3 is TGTGCCAGCAGCCAAGTCGGGTATCAGCCCCAGCATTTT.

The chain couples TRBV3-1 (or the pseudogene TRBV3-2) to TRBJ2-7; 7 bases fit TRBD1. Looked up from germline, CDR1 is LGHDT and CDR2 is YNNKEL (reference sequence). Germline trimming cut 3 bases from V and 1 base from J; bases unmatched to any gene: 3. CDR3 length: 14 residues. CDR3 loop: CASSHWDRSYEQYF. CDR3 sequence (DNA): TGTGCCAGCAGCCATTGGGACAGATCCTACGAGCAGTACTTC.

The chain recombines TRBV11-2 with TRBJ2-1; TRBD2 might be the D (5 bases). This CDR3 region has 15 residues. Germline assignment: CDR1 SGHAT and CDR2 FQNNGV. V was pared by 1 base and J by 8 bases, with 15 bases between. The CDR3 DNA reads as TGTGCCAGCAGCTTAGTGAGCGGTGGCTGGGATGAGCAGTTCTTC. It codes for CASSLVSGGWDEQFF.

The chain couples TRBV2 to TRBJ1-5, with TRBD1 as a possible D gene (6 bases). The CDR3 loop spans 15 amino acids. Germline V gives CDR1 SNHLY, CDR2 FYNNEI. With 6 bases removed from V and 3 bases from J, the gap between germline ends came to 15 bases. CDR3 DNA sequence: TGTGCCAGCAGGCCGCGACGACAGGACAATCAGCCCCAGCATTTT. Amino acids: CASRPRRQDNQPQHF.

The V call is TRBV19, the J call TRBJ2-5; TRBD2 aligns across 14 bases. Germline V gene sequence: CDR1 LNHDA, CDR2 SQIVND (reference sequence). The V and J ends lost 1 base and 5 bases, in that order; junction bases with no gene match: 12. This CDR3 has 19 residues. CDR3 region: CASSIALTTSGGAQETQYF. The DNA for the CDR3 is TGTGCCAGTAGTATAGCCCTTACGACTAGCGGGGGGGCCCAGGAGACCCAGTACTTC.

This clone was seen once. The genes are TRBV7-3 and TRBJ2-1; 9 nucleotides line up with TRBD2. CDR1 is SGHTA, CDR2 FQGTGA, per germline. With 5 bases clipped from V and 7 bases from J, the junction kept 0 bases outside the gene matches. The CDR3 has 12 amino acids. CDR3 in amino acids: CASSTSGNEQFF. The CDR3 coding sequence is TGTGCCAGCAGCACTAGCGGGAATGAGCAGTTCTTC.

This chain links TRBV10-3 with TRBJ2-1; 8 bases agree with TRBD2. The ends lost 10 bases at V and 2 bases at J; junction bases unmatched: 10. Per the germline V gene, CDR1 is ENHRY and CDR2 is SYGVKD. This CDR3 spans 15 amino acids. The CDR3 sequence: CATHQSGGTYNEQFF. The CDR3 nucleotides read TGTGCCACCCACCAAAGCGGGGGAACCTACAATGAGCAGTTCTTC.

The chain couples TRBV12-5 to TRBJ2-6, with 8 bases matching TRBD2. Germline lookup yields CDR1 LGHNT and CDR2 FRNRAP. The CDR3 length is 14 residues. Trimming cost V 6 bases and J 4 bases; bases outside gene matches: 2. The CDR3 reads CASGAGGGANVLTF. The CDR3 DNA sequence: TGTGCTAGTGGGGCGGGAGGAGGGGCCAACGTCCTGACTTTC.

The V gene is TRBV7-9, the J gene TRBJ2-5; TRBD2 might be the D (6 bases). Trimming removed 0 bases from V and 4 bases from J, with 9 bases in between. Looked up from germline, CDR1 is SEHNR and CDR2 is FQNEAQ (reference sequence). The CDR3 length is 14 residues. As DNA, the CDR3 is TGTGCCAGCAGCTTAGCCAGGGAGGTAGAGACCCAGTACTTC. Translation: CASSLAREVETQYF.

The count of this clone is one. This chain joins TRBV5-1 and TRBJ2-7; the D is unclear. This CDR3 spans 13 amino acids. Trimming stripped 0 bases from V and 1 base from J, with 5 bases between. The V gene's germline CDR1 is SGHRS and CDR2 YFSETQ. The CDR3 coding sequence is TGCGCCAGCAGCTTGGCTCCGTCCTACGAGCAGTACTTC. Its translation: CASSLAPSYEQYF.

The chain recombines TRBV3-1 (or the pseudogene TRBV3-2) with TRBJ1-6; 7 nucleotides agree with TRBD1. From germline, CDR1 is LGHDT and CDR2 YNNKEL (reference sequence). V trimming: 7 bases; J trimming: 7 bases; junction bases outside the gene matches: 7. CDR3 size: 14 residues. DNA for the CDR3: TGTGCCAGCATGTCGGGGACAGCAAATTCACCCCTCCACTTT. It yields the protein CASMSGTANSPLHF.

This rearrangement joins TRBV2 to TRBJ2-1; D is perhaps TRBD2 (5 bases). V gave up 2 bases and J gave up 9 bases, with 14 bases separating them. Germline V lookup: CDR1 SNHLY, CDR2 FYNNEI. The CDR3 length is 14 residues. The CDR3 coding sequence is TGTGCCAGCAGTGAAATGTGGCGGGTGGCTGAGCAGTTCTTC. This translates into CASSEMWRVAEQFF.

The chain recombines TRBV27 with TRBJ1-2; D uncertain. The V gene's germline CDR1 is MNHEY and CDR2 SMNVEV (reference sequence). V was clipped by 7 bases and J by 6 bases, with 15 bases between them. The length of the CDR3 is 13 residues. CDR3 in amino acids: CASTSHGENGYTF. CDR3 DNA sequence: TGTGCCAGCACCTCCCACGGAGAGAATGGCTACACCTTC.

V and J are TRBV24-1 and TRBJ2-3; D is undetermined. The V gene's germline CDR1 is KGHDR and CDR2 SFDVKD. This CDR3 has 15 amino acids. V shed 2 bases and J shed 2 bases, with 10 bases lying between them. CDR3 coding DNA: TGTGCCACCAGTGATTATGCGGAAAACACAGATACGCAGTATTTT. Amino acid sequence: CATSDYAENTDTQYF.

V usage is TRBV5-6 and J usage is TRBJ2-4; 9 bases align to TRBD1. Germline V lookup: CDR1 SGHDT, CDR2 YYEEEE. The ends lost 4 bases at V and 5 bases at J; junction bases unmatched: 10. CDR3 size: 16 residues. This CDR3 reads CASSPSGTGTENIQYF. The DNA of the CDR3 is TGTGCCAGCAGCCCCTCTGGGACAGGGACGGAAAACATTCAGTACTTC.

V and J are TRBV3-1 (or the pseudogene TRBV3-2) and TRBJ2-7, with D perhaps matching TRBD2 (5 bases). Germline V gene data show CDR1 as LGHDT and CDR2 as YNNKEL (reference sequence). V lost 4 bases and J lost 2, with 18 bases in between. The CDR3 is made up of 16 amino acids. In DNA form, the CDR3 reads TGTGCCAGCAGCCCCGCCTCTTGGGAGAAGACCTACGAGCAGTACTTC. Translating it yields CASSPASWEKTYEQYF.

The chain is built from TRBV13 and TRBJ2-2; D gene ambiguous. The CDR3 is 12 amino acids. V shed 5 bases and J shed 5 bases, with 6 bases lying between them. Germline values: CDR1 PRHDT, CDR2 FYEKMQ (reference sequence). The CDR3 loop reads CASSPSTGELFF. The CDR3 nucleotides read TGTGCCAGCAGCCCGTCTACCGGGGAGCTGTTTTTT.

The chain is built from TRBV3-1 (or the pseudogene TRBV3-2) and TRBJ2-3; TRBD2 matches 16 bases. The germline V gene has CDR1 LGHDT and CDR2 YNNKEL (reference sequence). CDR3 size: 15 residues. The V and J ends lost 6 bases and 10 bases, in that order; junction bases with no gene match: 7. CDR3 DNA sequence: TGTGCCAGCAGAGCCGGGACTAGCGGGAGGGCCGCGCAGTATTTT. Its protein product is CASRAGTSGRAAQYF.

The chain links TRBV29-1 to TRBJ2-7; 9 nucleotides line up with TRBD2. From germline, CDR1 is SQVTM and CDR2 ANQGSEA. V was pared by 6 bases and J by 4 bases, with 13 bases of the junction left unmatched. The CDR3 contains 15 residues. The CDR3 is CSVKPLAGVGYEQYF. CDR3 nucleotides: TGCAGCGTCAAACCCTTAGCGGGAGTAGGTTACGAGCAGTACTTC.

The chain uses TRBV6-4 and TRBJ2-1; TRBD2 aligns across 11 bases. CDR1 is MRHNA, CDR2 SNTAGT, per germline. V shed 1 base and J 3 bases; nucleotides not matched to a gene: 2. The CDR3 covers 16 residues. The CDR3 loop reads CASSDLLAGVYNEQFF. DNA for the CDR3: TGTGCCAGCAGTGACTTACTAGCGGGAGTCTACAATGAGCAGTTCTTC.

The chain has TRBV5-1 and TRBJ2-2, with 8 positions matching TRBD2. V lost 3 bases, J lost 6 bases, and 13 bases stayed unmatched. This CDR3 has 17 amino acids. Germline loops: CDR1 SGHRS, CDR2 YFSETQ. Here the CDR3 reads CASSYSRVSGMAGELFF. The CDR3 region has the DNA TGCGCCAGCAGCTATTCCAGGGTTAGCGGGATGGCCGGGGAGCTGTTTTTT.

This chain uses TRBV6-2 or TRBV6-3 with TRBJ1-1; D may be TRBD1 (5 bases). Germline CDR1 and CDR2: MNHEY and SVGEGT. Trimming stripped 6 bases from V and 4 bases from J, with 15 bases between. This CDR3 is built from 14 residues. The chain's CDR3 is CASSLFGRGTEAFF. The CDR3 bases are TGTGCCAGCAGCCTATTCGGGAGGGGCACTGAAGCTTTCTTT.